The present TCR beta chain was sequenced within a study of blood T cell repertoires in COVID-19. Study background: Sources were T cells, B-cell-depleted T cells, or PBMCs; the material itself was cDNA or gDNA.

Produced via immunoSEQ multiplex PCR; TCRdb's table is partial and in-frame only. The repertoire holds about 300,000 clones, approximately 90% seen once, with 10% in the top ten. The CDR3 contains 13 residues. Trimming at V came to 4 bases and at J to 7 bases, leaving 6 bases not matched to a gene. Germline V gene lookup returns CDR1 MGHRA and CDR2 YSYEKL. Source material: PBMCs or T cells enriched from blood (not recorded which). The clonotype originates from a woman between 18 and 30 years old who had recovered from COVID-19. The J gene is TRBJ1-2, the V gene TRBV4-1, with 7 positions matching TRBD1. The CDR3 DNA is TGCGCCAGCAGCCCCGGACAGGAGGGTGGCTACACCTTC. This codes for CASSPGQEGGYTF.